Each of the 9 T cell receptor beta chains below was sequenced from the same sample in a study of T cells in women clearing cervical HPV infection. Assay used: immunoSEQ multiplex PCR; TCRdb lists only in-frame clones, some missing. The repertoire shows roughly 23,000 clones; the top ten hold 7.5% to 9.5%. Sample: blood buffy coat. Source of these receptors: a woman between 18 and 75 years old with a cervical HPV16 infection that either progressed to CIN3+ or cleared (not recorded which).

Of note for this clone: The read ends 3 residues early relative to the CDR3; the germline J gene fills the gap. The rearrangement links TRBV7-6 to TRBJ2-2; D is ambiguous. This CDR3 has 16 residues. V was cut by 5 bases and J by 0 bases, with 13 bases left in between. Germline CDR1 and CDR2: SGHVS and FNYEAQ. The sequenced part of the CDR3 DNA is TGTGCCAGCAGCGAAAGGCCAGGATCGAACACCGGGGAG. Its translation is CASSERPGSNTGE. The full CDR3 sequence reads CASSERPGSNTGELFF.

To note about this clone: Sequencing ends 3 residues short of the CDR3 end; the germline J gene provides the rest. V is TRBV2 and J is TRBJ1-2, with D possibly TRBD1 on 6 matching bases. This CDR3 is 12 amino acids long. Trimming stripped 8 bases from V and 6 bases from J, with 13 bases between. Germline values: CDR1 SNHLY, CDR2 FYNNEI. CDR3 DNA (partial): TGTGCCAGCTCAGACAGGAACAATGGC. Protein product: CASSDRNNG. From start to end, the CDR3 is CASSDRNNGYTF.

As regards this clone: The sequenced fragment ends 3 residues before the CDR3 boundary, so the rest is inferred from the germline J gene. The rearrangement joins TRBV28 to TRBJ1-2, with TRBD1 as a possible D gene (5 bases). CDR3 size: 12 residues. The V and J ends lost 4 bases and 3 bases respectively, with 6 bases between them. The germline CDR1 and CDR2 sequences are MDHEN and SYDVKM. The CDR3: CASSWGDYGYTF. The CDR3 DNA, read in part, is TGTGCCAGCAGTTGGGGGGACTATGGC.

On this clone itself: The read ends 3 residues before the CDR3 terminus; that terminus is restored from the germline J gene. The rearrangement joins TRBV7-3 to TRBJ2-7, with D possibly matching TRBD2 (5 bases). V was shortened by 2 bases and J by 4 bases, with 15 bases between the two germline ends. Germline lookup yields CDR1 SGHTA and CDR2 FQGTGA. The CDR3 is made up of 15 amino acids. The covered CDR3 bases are TGTGCCAGCAGCTTAGGGGTCGGGGAGCATTACGAG. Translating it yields CASSLGVGEHYE. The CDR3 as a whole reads CASSLGVGEHYEQYF.

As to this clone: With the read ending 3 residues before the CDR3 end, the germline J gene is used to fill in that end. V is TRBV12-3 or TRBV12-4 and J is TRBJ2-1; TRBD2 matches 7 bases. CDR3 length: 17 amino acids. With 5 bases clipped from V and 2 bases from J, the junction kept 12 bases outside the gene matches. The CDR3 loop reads CASSPLGGKVAYNEQFF. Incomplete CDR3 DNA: TGTGCCAGCAGTCCGTTGGGGGGGAAGGTAGCCTACAATGAG.

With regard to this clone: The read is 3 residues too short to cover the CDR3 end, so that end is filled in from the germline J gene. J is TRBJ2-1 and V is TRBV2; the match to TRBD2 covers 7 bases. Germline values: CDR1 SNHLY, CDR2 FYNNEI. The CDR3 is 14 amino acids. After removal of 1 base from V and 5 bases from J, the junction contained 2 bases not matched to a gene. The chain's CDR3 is CASSEGTRHNEQFF. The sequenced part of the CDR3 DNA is TGTGCCAGCAGTGAAGGGACTAGGCACAATGAG.

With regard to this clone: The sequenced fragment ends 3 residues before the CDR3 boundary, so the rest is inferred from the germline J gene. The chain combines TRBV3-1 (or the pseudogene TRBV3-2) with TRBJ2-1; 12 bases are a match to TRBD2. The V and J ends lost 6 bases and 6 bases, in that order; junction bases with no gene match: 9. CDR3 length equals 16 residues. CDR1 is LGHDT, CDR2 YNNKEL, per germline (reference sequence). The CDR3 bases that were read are TGTGCCAGCAGACCATCACTAGCGGGGGGCTTCAATGAG. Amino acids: CASRPSLAGGFNE. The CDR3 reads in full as CASRPSLAGGFNEQFF.

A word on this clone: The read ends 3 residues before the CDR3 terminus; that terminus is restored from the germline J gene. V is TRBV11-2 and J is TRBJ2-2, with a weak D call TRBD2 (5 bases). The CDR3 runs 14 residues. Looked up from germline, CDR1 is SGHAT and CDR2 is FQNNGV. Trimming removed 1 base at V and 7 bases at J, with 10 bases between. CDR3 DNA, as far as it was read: TGTGCCAGCAGCTTAGTTCGGGGTTTCGGGGAG. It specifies CASSLVRGFGE. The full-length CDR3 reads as CASSLVRGFGELFF.

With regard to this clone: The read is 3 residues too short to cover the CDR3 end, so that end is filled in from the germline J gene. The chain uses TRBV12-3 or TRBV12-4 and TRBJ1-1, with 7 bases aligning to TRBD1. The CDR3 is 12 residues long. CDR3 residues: CASSLSGQQAFF. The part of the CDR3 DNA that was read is TGTGCCAGCAGTTTATCGGGACAGCAA.